The 22 T cell receptor beta chains below were found in one sample sequenced in a study of blood T cells in healthy people across ages. The authors ran a second PCR of 7 to 11 cycles using a sample-barcoded 5' primer and a J-beta primer mix. TCRdb re-called the 5' RACE reads through MiXCR, storing one row per CDR3 protein. The repertoire includes 1.5 million to 1.8 million distinct CDR3 sequences, under 55% of them detected once, and more than 4% sits in the top ten. Specimen: blood. The receptor set was obtained from a young woman in good health.

The CDR3 DNA is TGCAGTACCATCAAACTAGCGGGAGGTGCGGATACGCAGTATTTT. Protein product: CSTIKLAGGADTQYF. The V call is TRBV20-1, the J call TRBJ2-3, with 12 bases identical to TRBD2. CDR1 is DFQATT, CDR2 SNEGSKA, per germline (reference sequence). The CDR3 has 15 amino acids. Trimming cost V 8 bases and J 6 bases; bases outside gene matches: 12.

This clonotype was found a few times. J is TRBJ1-1 and V is TRBV5-1; tentatively, D is TRBD1 (5 bases). The length of the CDR3 is 15 residues. With 1 base removed from V and 6 bases from J, the gap between germline ends came to 16 bases. Per the germline V gene, CDR1 is SGHRS and CDR2 is YFSETQ. CDR3 nucleotide sequence: TGCGCCAGCAGCTTGCCCCCGGCGACAGAGGCTGAAGCTTTCTTT. Its translation is CASSLPPATEAEAFF.

This chain uses TRBV20-1 with TRBJ1-1; TRBD1 is a possible D gene (5 bases). The length of the CDR3 is 15 residues. Germline V gene lookup returns CDR1 DFQATT and CDR2 SNEGSKA (reference sequence). V was shortened by 0 bases and J by 4 bases, with 15 bases between the two germline ends. The CDR3 bases are TGCAGTGCTAGAGATCAGATGGTAAGGGGCACTGAAGCTTTCTTT. Protein product: CSARDQMVRGTEAFF.

This chain joins TRBV27 and TRBJ1-2; a weak D match, TRBD1 (6 bases). This CDR3 has 14 residues. Deletions cut 8 bases from V and 4 bases from J, with 17 bases between. Germline V gene sequence: CDR1 MNHEY, CDR2 SMNVEV (reference sequence). CDR3: CASGGGGEAYGYTF. CDR3 DNA sequence: TGTGCCAGCGGGGGCGGGGGGGAGGCCTATGGCTACACCTTC.

The chain joins TRBV2 to TRBJ2-1; 10 positions agree with TRBD2. CDR3 size: 14 residues. Germline CDR1 and CDR2: SNHLY and FYNNEI. Unmatched junction bases numbered 7, after V lost 8 bases and J lost 6 bases. The CDR3 bases are TGTGCCAGCTGCCAGCGGGAGGGCCGCAATGAGCAGTTCTTC. Protein: CASCQREGRNEQFF.

The rearrangement uses TRBV7-8 and TRBJ2-7; maybe TRBD2 (6 bases). The J call may be wrong; the DNA end is better matched by TRBJ2-5. CDR1 is SGHVS and CDR2 is FQNEAQ in the germline V gene. This CDR3 has 14 residues. The CDR3 DNA sequence: TGTGCCAGCAGCGTCGGGACTCTAGAAGAGACCCAGTACTTC. Protein product: CASSVGTLEETQYF.

The chain is built from TRBV7-9 and TRBJ1-4, with 7 positions matching TRBD1. From germline, CDR1 is SEHNR and CDR2 FQNEAQ (reference sequence). J was trimmed by 6 bases and V by 5 bases; bases with no gene match: 9. The CDR3 sequence is 15 residues long. The CDR3 coding sequence is TGTGCCAGCAGCCCTAAGGAGGGGGCTTATGAAAAACTGTTTTTT. Translated, it gives CASSPKEGAYEKLFF.

V gene TRBV7-9 combines with J gene TRBJ1-4; no reliable D call. CDR1 and CDR2 (germline): SEHNR, FQNEAQ (reference sequence). Trimming pared 5 bases from V and 7 bases from J, leaving 11 bases between. This CDR3 spans 13 amino acids. The CDR3, as DNA: TGTGCCAGCAGCGTTGGAGTGGGTGAAAAACTGTTTTTT. Translating gives CASSVGVGEKLFF.

This clonotype was counted once. V is TRBV5-7 and J is TRBJ2-7; 8 bases agree with TRBD2. TRBV5-7 is placed among ORFs of uncertain function. The CDR3 spans 12 residues. CDR3 protein: CAQREHSYEQYF. The CDR3 coding sequence is TGTGCACAGCGGGAGCACTCCTACGAGCAGTACTTC.

The CDR3 DNA is TGTGCCAGCAGCTTAGTTAGCGCCGGGGAGCTGTTTTTT. Residues: CASSLVSAGELFF. J is TRBJ2-2 and V is TRBV7-2; D perhaps matches TRBD2 (5 bases). V gave up 1 base and J gave up 6 bases, with 6 bases separating them. CDR3 length: 13 amino acids. CDR1 and CDR2 (germline): SGHTA, FQGNSA.

J is TRBJ1-2 and V is TRBV27; possible D gene TRBD1, 5 bases. Germline V gene sequence: CDR1 MNHEY, CDR2 SMNVEV (reference sequence). V lost 1 base and J lost 2, with 8 bases in between. CDR3 length: 14 residues. The CDR3 here is CASSLYAGNYGYTF. CDR3 DNA: TGTGCCAGCAGTTTATACGCAGGGAACTATGGCTACACCTTC.

The genes are TRBV15 and TRBJ2-7; D is uncertain. CDR1 is LNHNV, CDR2 YYDKDF, per germline (reference sequence). Trimming took 1 base from V and 0 from J, leaving 10 bases between them. The CDR3 totals 15 residues. The CDR3 sequence is CATSRVQTYSYEQYF. CDR3 nucleotides: TGTGCCACCAGCAGAGTTCAGACCTACTCCTACGAGCAGTACTTC.

The table lists this clonotype with a few counts. This sequence joins TRBV5-7 and TRBJ2-2, with unresolved D. TRBV5-7 is known as an ORF, though its function is uncertain. V was clipped by 1 base and J by 4 bases, with 17 bases between them. This CDR3 comprises 17 residues. CDR3 in DNA: TGTGCCAGCAGCTTGAGCGAGGAAGATATTGGCACCGGGGAGCTGTTTTTT. It is translated as CASSLSEEDIGTGELFF.

The gene calls are TRBV27 and TRBJ2-2, with 7 nucleotides matching TRBD1. Per germline, CDR1 MNHEY and CDR2 SMNVEV (reference sequence). The CDR3 runs to 15 residues. Trimming at V came to 1 base and at J to 4 bases, leaving 3 bases not matched to a gene. CDR3 DNA: TGTGCCAGCAGTTTATTCACAGGGGCCACCGGGGAGCTGTTTTTT. Protein sequence: CASSLFTGATGELFF.

The table lists this clonotype with a few counts. This sequence joins TRBV3-1 and TRBJ2-1; 8 positions match TRBD2. CDR1 LGHDT and CDR2 YNNKEL come from the germline V gene (reference sequence). CDR3 length: 17 amino acids. V dropped 2 bases and J dropped 1; count of bases not matched to a gene: 7. The CDR3 reads CASSQLAGYRSYNEQFF. The CDR3 bases are TGTGCCAGCAGCCAATTAGCGGGGTATCGTTCCTACAATGAGCAGTTCTTC.

This clonotype was counted only a few times. V gene TRBV9 combines with J gene TRBJ1-6; D ambiguous. V lost 2 bases and J 6 bases, leaving 3 bases between the germline ends. This CDR3 region has 12 residues. CDR1 and CDR2 (germline): SGDLS, YYNGEE. CDR3 in DNA: TGTGCCAGCAGCGTGAGTAATTCACCCCTCCACTTT. This codes for CASSVSNSPLHF.

This sequence joins TRBV4-1 and TRBJ1-1; D call uncertain. Per the germline V gene, CDR1 is MGHRA and CDR2 is YSYEKL. CDR3 size: 16 residues. The V end lost 6 bases, the J end lost 1 base, and 18 bases lay between the germline ends. CDR3 residues: CASRFQFLDKNTEAFF. The CDR3 region has the DNA TGCGCCAGCAGATTCCAGTTTTTAGATAAGAACACTGAAGCTTTCTTT.

The V and J genes are TRBV3-1 and TRBJ1-2; no clear D. This CDR3 is 11 amino acids long. Trimming stripped 1 base from V and 10 bases from J, with 7 bases between. The germline V gene has CDR1 LGHDT and CDR2 YNNKEL (reference sequence). The CDR3: CASSQGDDYTF. The CDR3 nucleotides read TGTGCCAGCAGCCAAGGTGATGACTACACCTTC. Full variable domain (outside the CDR3, taken from reference TRBV3-1 and TRBJ1-2): DTAVSQTPKYLVTQMGNDKSIKCEQNLGHDTMYWYKQDSKKFLKIMFSYNNKELIINETVPNRFSPKSPDKAHLNLHINSLELGDSAVYFCASSQGDDYTFGSGTRLTVV.

V usage is TRBV10-3 and J usage is TRBJ2-5; D not resolved. Trimming left V 3 bases short and J 2 bases short, with 4 bases between. Germline assignment: CDR1 ENHRY and CDR2 SYGVKD. This CDR3 is built from 12 residues. Here the CDR3 reads CAISDPQETQYF. In DNA form, the CDR3 reads TGTGCCATCAGTGATCCACAAGAGACCCAGTACTTC.

V and J are TRBV28 and TRBJ2-5; D not certain. The CDR3 has 12 residues. Trimming shortened V by 7 bases and J by 0 bases, and 6 bases separated the two germline ends. In germline, CDR1 is MDHEN, CDR2 SYDVKM. The CDR3 reads CASKRDQETQYF. The CDR3 nucleotides are TGTGCCAGCAAACGGGACCAAGAGACCCAGTACTTC. Supplemented by reference TRBV28 and TRBJ2-5, the full variable domain reads DVKVTQSSRYLVKRTGEKVFLECVQDMDHENMFWYRQDPGLGLRLIYFSYDVKMKEKGDIPEGYSVSREKKERFSLILESASTNQTSMYLCASKRDQETQYFGPGTRLLVL.

CDR3 coding DNA: TGTGCCAGCAGTGTACTAGGCCGGGGCACTGAAGCTTTCTTT. Its protein product is CASSVLGRGTEAFF. V is TRBV12-3 or TRBV12-4 and J is TRBJ1-1; the D is unclear. This CDR3 is 14 amino acids long. With 5 bases removed from V and 4 bases from J, the gap between germline ends came to 14 bases.

This clonotype was observed a few times. This chain connects TRBV3-1 to TRBJ2-1; TRBD2 agrees at 8 bases. V dropped 0 bases and J dropped 9; count of bases not matched to a gene: 1. Per the germline V gene, CDR1 is LGHDT and CDR2 is YNNKEL (reference sequence). The CDR3 runs 13 residues. Here the CDR3 reads CASSQDREGEQFF. In DNA, the CDR3 is TGTGCCAGCAGCCAAGATCGGGAGGGTGAGCAGTTCTTC.